What follows is one TCR beta chain and its context. The antigen is unknown. This sample was included in a study of OX40 agonist ivuxolimab in advanced cancers. Only in-frame clones appear in the TCRdb table, and some are missing; sequencing was by immunoSEQ multiplex PCR. Among tens of thousands of clones listed, approximately 94% were seen once. Germline CDR1 is SGHRS and CDR2 is YFSETQ. The germline V and J ends were trimmed by 4 bases and 0 bases, with 15 bases remaining between them. This CDR3 has 16 residues. If patients had autoimmune disease history or systemic immunosuppression, they were excluded. General observations from the study: At 0.1 to 3.0 mg/kg and by week 6, CD4+ and CD8+ T cells in the blood had expanded clonally. Researchers report that CD8+ T cells had, on average, more expanded clones than CD4+.

The chain employs TRBV5-1 and TRBJ2-3; D might be TRBD2 (5 bases). This clonotype was obtained from an adult with an advanced solid tumor such as melanoma, head and neck, liver or kidney cancer. The specimen was CD4+ or CD8+ T cells sorted from blood, collected in a trial of the OX40 agonist ivuxolimab. The CDR3 is CASSPGGGSSTDTQYF. CDR3 in DNA: TGCGCCAGCAGCCCCGGAGGCGGATCTAGCACAGATACGCAGTATTTT.